This passage covers 29 T cell receptor beta chains from one sample sequenced in a study of neurological immune-mediated disorders. TCRdb reprocessed the 5' RACE reads via MiXCR and lists one record per CDR3 protein. The data contain 25,000 to 35,000 distinct CDR3 sequences, approximately 15% of them singletons. Sequencing input: PBMCs. Receptor source: a man between 65 and 80 years old in good health.

The genes are TRBV20-1 and TRBJ2-3; D gene uncertain. The CDR3 loop spans 14 amino acids. CDR1 and CDR2 from the germline V gene are DFQATT and SNEGSKA (reference sequence). The ends were cut back, 8 bases at V and 1 base at J, with 16 bases in the middle. The CDR3 region is CSSPSGSGTDTQYF. As DNA, the CDR3 is TGCAGTTCTCCTAGTGGGTCAGGCACAGATACGCAGTATTTT.

This clonotype came up many times. The gene calls are TRBV5-1 and TRBJ2-2; 7 nucleotides align to TRBD1. CDR3 length: 16 amino acids. From germline, CDR1 is SGHRS and CDR2 YFSETQ. The J segment lost 3 bases and the V segment lost 5 bases, leaving 10 bases of the junction unmatched. The DNA for the CDR3 is TGCGCCAGCAGGGCGACAGGGATGGCCGACACCGGGGAGCTGTTTTTT. Amino acid sequence: CASRATGMADTGELFF.

The V and J genes are TRBV7-2 and TRBJ2-1, with D possibly being TRBD1 or TRBD2 (6 bases each). The V end lost 1 base, the J end lost 14 bases, and 12 bases lay between the germline ends. The germline V gene encodes CDR1 SGHTA and CDR2 FQGNSA. This CDR3 spans 12 amino acids. The CDR3 loop reads CASSLEKGGKFF. In nucleotides, the CDR3 is TGTGCCAGCAGCTTAGAAAAGGGGGGCAAGTTCTTC.

This clonotype was detected ten times or more. V usage is TRBV28 and J usage is TRBJ2-4, with D tentatively TRBD1 (6 bases). The V gene lost 6 bases and the J gene lost 0 bases, with 18 bases spanning the gap. The V gene's germline CDR1 is MDHEN and CDR2 SYDVKM. CDR3 length equals 17 residues. CDR3 in DNA: TGTGCCAGCAGCCCCGTCGGACAGCGAAAAGCCAAAAACATTCAGTACTTC. Translated: CASSPVGQRKAKNIQYF.

This clonotype has ten or more counts. This chain uses TRBV20-1 with TRBJ1-2, with 11 bases that match TRBD1. Germline loops: CDR1 DFQATT, CDR2 SNEGSKA (reference sequence). V lost 0 bases, J lost 8 bases, and 5 bases stayed unmatched. There are 14 residues in the CDR3. Here the CDR3 reads CSAREDRGRQGYTF. In DNA, the CDR3 is TGCAGTGCTAGAGAGGACAGGGGGCGTCAAGGCTACACCTTC.

This clonotype was detected ten times or more. This chain uses TRBV7-2 with TRBJ2-7; no clear D. Per germline, CDR1 SGHTA and CDR2 FQGNSA. Trimming stripped 5 bases from V and 6 bases from J, with 17 bases between. The CDR3 covers 14 residues. Written as DNA, the CDR3 is TGTGCCAGCAGCCAACGACGGAAACCTCTCGAGCAGTACTTC. Translation gives CASSQRRKPLEQYF.

This clonotype was counted many times. This chain joins TRBV6-2 or TRBV6-3 and TRBJ2-7, with a tentative D call TRBD2 (6 bases). Trimming removed 7 bases at V and 2 bases at J, with 24 bases between. The germline V gene encodes CDR1 MNHEY and CDR2 SVGEGT. The CDR3 is 17 residues long. CDR3 in DNA: TGTGCCAGCACGTTGATGCCCTCCGGGACTCGACCCTACGAGCAGTACTTC. Amino acids: CASTLMPSGTRPYEQYF.

This clonotype has ten or more counts. The genes are TRBV11-2 and TRBJ1-6; 9 positions match TRBD1. Germline CDR1 SGHAT, CDR2 FQNNGV. This CDR3 is 15 amino acids long. The J segment lost 8 bases and the V segment lost 5 bases, leaving 7 bases of the junction unmatched. The CDR3 bases are TGTGCCAGCAGCCAAGACAGGGGGTCTTATTCACCCCTCCACTTT. This gives the protein CASSQDRGSYSPLHF.

V and J are TRBV6-2 or TRBV6-3 and TRBJ1-6; D gene ambiguous. The CDR3 extends over 17 amino acids. Germline V CDR1 and CDR2: MNHEY, SVGEGT. Trimming removed 3 bases at V and 7 bases at J, with 19 bases between. In DNA, the CDR3 is TGTGCCAGCAGTTATGGGGTCGGTCCTTCCAAGAATTCACCCCTCCACTTT. It translates to CASSYGVGPSKNSPLHF.

This clonotype was recorded at least ten times. This chain uses TRBV2 with TRBJ2-5; possible D gene TRBD2, 6 bases. The CDR3 has 15 residues. CDR1 and CDR2 (germline): SNHLY, FYNNEI. With 6 bases removed from V and 5 bases from J, the gap between germline ends came to 19 bases. The CDR3 bases are TGTGCCAGCAGGGCTCGGGACTTGGCCCAGGAGACCCAGTACTTC. It is translated as CASRARDLAQETQYF.

The V gene is TRBV18, the J gene TRBJ1-1; 12 bases map to TRBD1. From germline, CDR1 is KGHSH and CDR2 LQKENI. The CDR3 has 18 residues. With V trimmed by 1 base and J by 0 bases, 6 bases remained unmatched. The CDR3 nucleotides are TGTGCCAGCTCACCACTCGGGACAGGGGGCCTTATGAACACTGAAGCTTTCTTT. The encoded protein is CASSPLGTGGLMNTEAFF.

Notes on this clonotype: Possible read error: a much larger clone is one base away. This sequence joins TRBV5-1 and TRBJ1-2; TRBD1 aligns across 7 bases. The CDR3 loop spans 13 amino acids. V gave up 6 bases and J gave up 8 bases; unmatched junction bases: 10. Germline lookup yields CDR1 SGHRS and CDR2 YFSETQ. CDR3 sequence: CASTQGKGAGYTF. The CDR3 DNA reads TGCGCCAGCACCCAAGGCAAGGGGGCGGGCTACACCTTC.

The chain joins TRBV4-3 to TRBJ2-1, with 8 bases that match TRBD2. Trimming at V came to 0 bases and at J to 0 bases, leaving 7 bases not matched to a gene. The CDR3 has 18 amino acids. Germline V gene sequence: CDR1 LGHNA, CDR2 YSLEER. CDR3 residues: CASSQDWGSGSSYNEQFF. Here the CDR3 DNA reads TGCGCCAGCAGCCAAGATTGGGGCAGCGGGAGCTCCTACAATGAGCAGTTCTTC.

A remark on this clonotype: Its ends do not fully match the called genes, so a read error is possible. The chain joins TRBV5-1 to TRBJ2-2; maybe TRBD1 (6 bases). The CDR3 extends over 16 amino acids. CDR1 is SGHRS, CDR2 YFSETQ, per germline. DNA for the CDR3: TGCGCCTGTAGCGACCTCGGGACATCGAACACCGGGGAGCTGGTTTTT. This codes for CACSDLGTSNTGELVF.

The sample holds many counts of this clonotype. The rearrangement joins TRBV5-1 to TRBJ1-1; 8 bases align to TRBD1. The ends lost 0 bases at V and 7 bases at J; junction bases unmatched: 8. CDR3 length: 15 residues. Germline CDR1 SGHRS, CDR2 YFSETQ. In DNA, the CDR3 is TGCGCCAGCAGCTTGGGAGACAGGGGCGTGGGTGAAGCTTTCTTT. Translated: CASSLGDRGVGEAFF.

Sample share makes this clonotype medium-sized (0.01 to 0.1%). CDR3 coding DNA: TGTGCCAGCAGCATCAATCAGGGTGGTGAGGATACGCAGTATTTT. Its protein product is CASSINQGGEDTQYF. This chain joins TRBV7-2 and TRBJ2-3, with a weak D call TRBD1 (5 bases). The CDR3 spans 15 residues. V lost 5 bases to trimming and J lost 6 bases, with 18 bases between them. CDR1 is SGHTA, CDR2 FQGNSA, per germline.

At least ten counts were recorded for this clonotype. A read error may explain this, as a much larger clone is one base away. This chain uses TRBV20-1 with TRBJ2-1, with D possibly being TRBD2 (6 bases). The CDR3 is made up of 13 amino acids. The V end was cut by 6 bases, the J end by 7 bases, with 16 bases between. The germline V gene encodes CDR1 DFQATT and CDR2 SNEGSKA (reference sequence). CDR3: CSAHRVAGNEQFF. The DNA for the CDR3 is TGCAGTGCCCATCGGGTGGCGGGGAATGAGCAGTTCTTC.

This clonotype came up many times. The chain has TRBV20-1 and TRBJ2-3; possibly TRBD1 or TRBD2 for D (6 bases each). Trimming removed 3 bases from V and 4 bases from J, with 14 bases in between. Germline V CDR1 and CDR2: DFQATT, SNEGSKA (reference sequence). The CDR3 is made up of 14 amino acids. The CDR3 nucleotides read TGCAGTGCTAGGGGACCGGGGGCCCCAGATACGCAGTATTTT. Protein product: CSARGPGAPDTQYF.

The table lists this clonotype with many counts. This chain uses TRBV20-1 with TRBJ1-1, with 7 bases matching TRBD1. The V segment lost 0 bases and the J segment 1 base; nucleotides outside the gene matches: 5. The CDR3 covers 15 residues. In germline, CDR1 is DFQATT, CDR2 SNEGSKA (reference sequence). CDR3 sequence (DNA): TGCAGTGCTAGAGATTTCCGGACAGGGAACACTGAAGCTTTCTTT. It encodes CSARDFRTGNTEAFF.

This clonotype has ten or more counts. The chain is built from TRBV6-1 and TRBJ2-3, with D hard to call. V was shortened by 4 bases and J by 0 bases, with 23 bases between the two germline ends. CDR3 length: 19 residues. Germline V gives CDR1 MNHNS, CDR2 SASEGT. The CDR3 region has the DNA TGTGCCAGCAGTGTAGTTTTTCGGGCTGTTCCCACTAGCACAGATACGCAGTATTTT. Its protein product is CASSVVFRAVPTSTDTQYF.

This clonotype was counted at least ten times. CDR3 sequence reads: CASSSPPGLTLDSPLHF. The CDR3 nucleotides are TGTGCCAGCAGCTCTCCCCCGGGCCTCACCCTTGATTCACCCCTCCACTTT. The genes are TRBV7-2 and TRBJ1-6; D is undetermined. In germline, CDR1 is SGHTA, CDR2 FQGNSA. Trimming left V 4 bases short and J 8 bases short, with 21 bases between. CDR3 length: 17 residues.

In this sample, this clonotype turned up a few times. This chain joins TRBV5-1 and TRBJ2-1, with D unclear. The CDR3 length is 14 residues. The germline V and J ends were trimmed by 3 bases and 4 bases, with 11 bases remaining between them. Germline V gene data show CDR1 as SGHRS and CDR2 as YFSETQ. The chain's CDR3 is CASSSSTHYNEQFF. The DNA of the CDR3 is TGCGCCAGCAGCTCTTCGACCCATTACAATGAGCAGTTCTTC.

The chain has TRBV18 and TRBJ2-3, with 9 bases that match TRBD2. After removal of 2 bases from V and 6 bases from J, the junction contained 9 bases not matched to a gene. The CDR3 consists of 16 residues. The germline gives CDR1 KGHSH, CDR2 LQKENI. For the CDR3, the DNA is TGTGCCAGCTCACCATACGGCGGGGGGGCCTGGGATACGCAGTATTTT. This encodes CASSPYGGGAWDTQYF.

This clonotype has a count of ten or more. The chain links TRBV9 to TRBJ2-3, with 12 bases that match TRBD2. Germline-derived CDR1 and CDR2 are SGDLS and YYNGEE. Trimming removed 2 bases from V and 5 bases from J; junction bases left unmatched: 3. CDR3 size: 15 residues. The CDR3 region is CASSVRTSGVDTQYF. CDR3 DNA sequence: TGTGCCAGCAGCGTGAGGACTAGCGGGGTAGATACGCAGTATTTT.

This clonotype was observed many times. The V call is TRBV7-8, the J call TRBJ1-5; a possible D gene is TRBD1 (5 bases). This CDR3 has 14 residues. CDR1 SGHVS and CDR2 FQNEAQ come from the germline V gene. Trimming removed 5 bases at V and 9 bases at J, with 17 bases between. Here the CDR3 DNA reads TGTGCCAGCAGCCCAACGGGGGGTAGGCGGCCCCAGCATTTT. Amino acids: CASSPTGGRRPQHF.

V is TRBV27 and J is TRBJ2-3, with 8 positions matching TRBD1. The CDR3 runs 15 residues. J lost 6 bases, V lost 3 bases, and 8 bases had no gene match. Germline V CDR1 and CDR2: MNHEY, SMNVEV (reference sequence). Here the CDR3 reads CASSLEGQAPDTQYF. CDR3 nucleotides: TGTGCCAGCAGTTTGGAGGGACAGGCACCCGATACGCAGTATTTT.

This clonotype showed up many times. V gene TRBV19 combines with J gene TRBJ2-1; D call uncertain. This CDR3 has 13 amino acids. Germline CDR1 is LNHDA and CDR2 is SQIVND (reference sequence). Trimming pared 7 bases from V and 5 bases from J, leaving 12 bases between. The chain's CDR3 is CASKRAYDNEQFF. The CDR3 nucleotides are TGTGCCAGTAAACGCGCGTACGACAATGAGCAGTTCTTC.

Worth noting for this clonotype: Because the CDR3's place on the DNA is in doubt, the DNA is left out and the CDR3 is given as listed by TCRdb. This chain joins TRBV7-2 and TRBJ1-6; the table names TRBD1, a call not compared with the DNA. Germline V CDR1 and CDR2: SGHTA, FQGNSA. The CDR3 comprises 22 residues, both ends counted. This CDR3 reads CASSFYICSARDSGQGESPLHF.

About this clonotype: It is likely a read error, because the conserved phenylalanine at the end of the CDR3 is missing. Because the CDR3's place on the DNA is in doubt, the DNA is left out and the CDR3 is given as listed by TCRdb. The chain is built from TRBV20-1 and TRBJ2-5; the D call in the table, TRBD1, was not verified against the DNA. The V gene's germline CDR1 is DFQATT and CDR2 SNEGSKA (reference sequence). The CDR3 is 16 amino acids in total, end residues counted. Here the CDR3 reads CSARSFSPGGGRDPVL.